The rows below give T cell receptor beta chains drawn from one sample of a study of molecular identifiers for immune sequencing clone quantification. One entry per CDR3 protein, called by TCRdb with MiXCR from the PCR reads. The sample has 460,000 or so distinct CDR3 sequences; about 26% are singletons. Sequencing was done on a sample of naive CD8+ T cells from blood, with Jurkat cell RNA spiked in. The receptors shown here come from a human donor in good health. Some libraries in this study had Jurkat cell RNA spiked in. Both conserved end residues are part of each CDR3. A D gene is named only where the DNA matches it firmly. Some rows have no size entry. The others give once, few or many, or a class for an expanded clone.

d_gene	v_gene	j_gene	abundance	CDR3nt	CDR3aa
NA	TRBV2	TRBJ2-2	many	TGTGCCAGCACCCGAACCCTAGCCCCCGGGGAGCTGTTTTTT	CASTRTLAPGELFF
NA	TRBV28	TRBJ1-6	NA	TGTGCCAGCAGTTTAGGGTCGGCGTATAATTCACCCCTCCACTTT	CASSLGSAYNSPLHF
TRBD2	TRBV11-2	TRBJ2-6	NA	TGTGCCAGCAGATCCGGGACTAGTGTCTCTGGGGCCAACGTCCTGACTTTC	CASRSGTSVSGANVLTF
NA	TRBV20-1	TRBJ2-1	few	TGCAGTGCTAGAGATATGTTTTTGACTGTAGGGTACAATGAGCAGTTCTTC	CSARDMFLTVGYNEQFF
NA	TRBV27	TRBJ2-3	few	TGTGCCAGCAGTTCCGGAAGGCCCACAGATACGCAGTATTTT	CASSSGRPTDTQYF
TRBD1	TRBV7-9	TRBJ1-4	many	TGTGCCAGCAGCTCGGGACAGAGTAGTGAAAAACTGTTTTTT	CASSSGQSSEKLFF
TRBD1	TRBV20-1	TRBJ2-7	NA	TGCAGTGCTAGACCCCAGGGGGCCTACGAGCAGTACTTC	CSARPQGAYEQYF
NA	TRBV5-4	TRBJ1-3	many	TGTGCCAGCACGGATGCAGCCCGTTCTGGAAACACCATATATTTT	CASTDAARSGNTIYF
NA	TRBV4-1	TRBJ2-3	many	TGCGCCAGCAGCGTAAACCTTGGACAGCAGCTCACAGATACGCAGTATTTT	CASSVNLGQQLTDTQYF
TRBD2	TRBV20-1	TRBJ2-7	NA	TGCAGTGTTAGCGGGGGACTAGCGGGAAGAAGCTCCTACGAGCAGTACTTC	CSVSGGLAGRSSYEQYF
NA	TRBV7-9	TRBJ1-1	NA	TGTGCCAGCAGCTTAGGAGGTAGGCAAGAAGCTTTCTTT	CASSLGGRQEAFF
TRBD1	TRBV5-6	TRBJ2-7	few	TGTGCCAGCAGCTTGGGAGGACAGGTCCTGTACGAGCAGTACTTC	CASSLGGQVLYEQYF
TRBD2	TRBV15	TRBJ2-1	NA	TGTGCCGCCAGCAGAGAGCGGACTAGCGGGAGATACAATGAGCAGTTCTTC	CAASRERTSGRYNEQFF
NA	TRBV20-1	TRBJ2-7	many	TGCAGTGCTAGGGACTACCAATACGAGCAGTACTTC	CSARDYQYEQYF
NA	TRBV23-1	TRBJ2-1	few	TGCGCCAGCAGTCAATTATTGGGGGATCGGCTTTGGGAGCAGTTCTTC	CASSQLLGDRLWEQFF
TRBD1	TRBV2	TRBJ2-7	NA	TGTGCCAGCATGGCAGGGGGCGCGAACTACGAGCAGTACTTC	CASMAGGANYEQYF
NA	TRBV15	TRBJ2-1	NA	TGTGCCACCAGCAGAGAGAAAAGCAACAGGGCGGGCATGGACAATGAGCAGTTCTTC	CATSREKSNRAGMDNEQFF
NA	TRBV11-2	TRBJ2-5	NA	TGTGCCAGCAGCCCCCGGGCCAACCAAGAGACCCAGTACTTC	CASSPRANQETQYF
TRBD1	TRBV10-2	TRBJ2-5	NA	TGCGCCAGCAGTGAGTCGGGGACAGGATTAGGTACCCAGTACTTC	CASSESGTGLGTQYF
NA	TRBV7-9	TRBJ1-1	many	TGTGCCAGCAGCTTAGAGGCCAACGCTGAAGCTTTCTTT	CASSLEANAEAFF
NA	TRBV2	TRBJ1-4	NA	TGTGCCCTACAGGGAGGGACTACTTTCCCCGCAACTAATGAAAAACTGTTGTTT	CALQGGTTFPATNEKLLF
NA	TRBV28	TRBJ2-7	many	TGTGCCAGCAGTTTACGGGTAAAGCCTTACGAGCAGTACTTC	CASSLRVKPYEQYF
TRBD1	TRBV27	TRBJ2-5	NA	TGTGCCAGCAGTCAACAGGGGGACTTAAGGACCCAGTACTTC	CASSQQGDLRTQYF
NA	TRBV7-2	TRBJ1-5	many	TGTGCCAGCAGCGGACAGAATCAGCCCCAGCATTTT	CASSGQNQPQHF
NA	TRBV27	TRBJ1-1	many	TGTGCCAGTTTTCGAAGCGCTGAAGCTTTCTTT	CASFRSAEAFF
NA	TRBV27	TRBJ2-7	many	TGTGCCAGCAGTTTATCTGGCACTACCTACGAGCAGTACTTC	CASSLSGTTYEQYF
NA	TRBV7-2	TRBJ2-7	many	TGTGCCAGCAGCTTTACCATCAACTACGAGCAGTACTTC	CASSFTINYEQYF
TRBD1	TRBV12-3/TRBV12-4	TRBJ2-7	few	TGTGCCAGCAGTTACTCAACGCAGGGGGTACAGTACTTC	CASSYSTQGVQYF
NA	TRBV11-2	TRBJ2-3	few	TGTGCCAGCAGCAGAGACTTTGCAGATACGCAGTATTTT	CASSRDFADTQYF
NA	TRBV24-1	TRBJ1-2	few	TGTGCCACCTCCCAGAGGGGCTATGGCTACACCTTC	CATSQRGYGYTF
TRBD2	TRBV19	TRBJ2-3	few	TGTGCCAGTAGTATGAGAGCGGGGGCCCTCACAGATACGCAGTATTTT	CASSMRAGALTDTQYF
NA	TRBV7-9	TRBJ1-2	many	TGTGCCAGCAGCTTATCTCTGGAGGAACTAAACTATGGCTACACCTTC	CASSLSLEELNYGYTF
NA	TRBV6-2/TRBV6-3	TRBJ2-7	NA	TGTGCCAGCAGTTACGCTATCCGGGACACTGGCTACGAGCAGTACTTC	CASSYAIRDTGYEQYF
TRBD2	TRBV12-3/TRBV12-4	TRBJ2-5	once	TGTGCCAGCAGTTTTAGACTAGCGTTAGCCGGAGGGGGGGCGACATTCCAAGAGCCCCAGTACTTC	CASSFRLALAGGGATFQEPQYF
NA	TRBV5-1	TRBJ2-7	NA	TGCGCCAGCAGCTCCAATAGAGAGTACTACGTGCAGTACTTC	CASSSNREYYVQYF
TRBD2	TRBV6-1	TRBJ2-7	few	TGTGCCAGCAGTGAATCGGGACTAGCGTATTTCTACGAGCAGTACTTC	CASSESGLAYFYEQYF
NA	TRBV19	TRBJ2-7	NA	TGTGCCAGTAGTACCTGGTCATCCTCCGGGGTCGAGCAGTACTTC	CASSTWSSSGVEQYF
TRBD2	TRBV28	TRBJ2-3	many	TGTGCCAGCAGTCCAGGACTAGCGGGAGTTGGGGATACGCAGTATTTT	CASSPGLAGVGDTQYF
NA	TRBV2	TRBJ2-1	NA	TGTGCCAGCATTGGGGGCCAGGTGGCGGGCGGTGAGCAGGGCTTC	CASIGGQVAGGEQGF
TRBD2	TRBV20-1	TRBJ2-7	many	TGCAGTGCTAGCTCCTATCAGCGGGGGGCTCTCGAGCAGTACTTC	CSASSYQRGALEQYF
NA	TRBV19	TRBJ1-1	NA	TGTGCCAGTAGTGTTGGACGTGGGAACACTGAAGCTTTCTTT	CASSVGRGNTEAFF
NA	TRBV2	TRBJ1-5	many	TGTGCCAGCAGTGAAGCTGCGGGTTTTACAGAGAATCAGCCCCAGCATTTT	CASSEAAGFTENQPQHF
NA	TRBV7-8	TRBJ2-6	NA	TGTGCCAGCAGCATCCATGGCTCTGGGGCCAACGTCCTGACTTTC	CASSIHGSGANVLTF
TRBD1	TRBV14	TRBJ2-5	many	TGTGCCAGCAGCAGGACAGGGAGGGAGACCCAGTACTTC	CASSRTGRETQYF
NA	TRBV25-1	TRBJ2-1	few	TGTGCCAGCAGTTGGCGAAGCTCCTACAATGAGCAGTTCTTC	CASSWRSSYNEQFF
NA	TRBV19	TRBJ2-5	few	TGTGCCAGTAGCGGAGGACACCTAGACCAGTACTTC	CASSGGHLDQYF
NA	TRBV4-3	TRBJ2-7	few	TGCGCCAGCAGCCAAAGTTTGATAGTAGGACCCTACTCCTACGAGCAGTACTTC	CASSQSLIVGPYSYEQYF
TRBD2	TRBV12-3/TRBV12-4	TRBJ2-1	few	TGTGCCAGCAGTTTAGGTCCGCGGGGGGTCCGATACAATGAGCAGTTCTTC	CASSLGPRGVRYNEQFF
TRBD2	TRBV6-5	TRBJ2-4	many	TGTGCCAGCAGTTACTCGGCGGGGGGGCCATGGGGAAACATTCAGTACTTC	CASSYSAGGPWGNIQYF
NA	TRBV13	TRBJ2-3	few	TGTGCCAGCAGCTTAGGCGGGGGCAGGGCAGATACGCAGTATTTT	CASSLGGGRADTQYF
NA	TRBV6-5	TRBJ1-2	NA	TGTGCCAGCAGCCCCGGTGGGGGGGATGGCTACACCTTC	CASSPGGGDGYTF
NA	TRBV20-1	TRBJ2-7	few	TGCAGTGCTAGGGACAGAAAACCCTACGAGCAGTACTTC	CSARDRKPYEQYF
NA	TRBV19	TRBJ2-2	NA	TGTGCCAGTATAGCCCCAGGGTCGGAGGTCACCGGGGAGCTGTTTTTT	CASIAPGSEVTGELFF
NA	TRBV12-3/TRBV12-4	TRBJ2-4	few	TGTGCCAGCAGTTTTGGGTCAGGGGTAGTTGACATTCAGTACTTC	CASSFGSGVVDIQYF
NA	TRBV9	TRBJ2-5	NA	TGTGCCAGCAGTGCGACATTACAAGAGACCCAGTACTTC	CASSATLQETQYF
NA	TRBV19	TRBJ2-2	few	TGTGCCAGTAGTATTACAGGTTCCCGGGAGCTGTTTTTT	CASSITGSRELFF
TRBD1	TRBV28	TRBJ2-3	NA	TGTGCCAGCGCAGTGGGGGGACAGGGGCCAGATACGCAGTATTTT	CASAVGGQGPDTQYF
NA	TRBV24-1	TRBJ2-1	many	TGTGCCACCAGAGGGGACGGCAGCAACAATGAGCAGTTCTTC	CATRGDGSNNEQFF
NA	TRBV14	TRBJ1-6	many	TGTGCCAGCAGCCAAGGGAGCTCCTATAATTCACCCCTCCACTTT	CASSQGSSYNSPLHF